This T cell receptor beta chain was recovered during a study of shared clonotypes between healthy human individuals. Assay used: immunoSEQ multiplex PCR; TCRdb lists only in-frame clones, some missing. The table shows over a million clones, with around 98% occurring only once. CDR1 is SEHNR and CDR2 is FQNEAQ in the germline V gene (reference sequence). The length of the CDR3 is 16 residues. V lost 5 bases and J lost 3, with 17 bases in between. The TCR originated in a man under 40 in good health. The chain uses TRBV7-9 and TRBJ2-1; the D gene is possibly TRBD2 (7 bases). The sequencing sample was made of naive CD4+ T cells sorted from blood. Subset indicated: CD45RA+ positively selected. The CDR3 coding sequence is TGTGCCAGCAGCCCGCGGGGGCTAGCGGTCTACAATGAGCAGTTCTTC. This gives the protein CASSPRGLAVYNEQFF.